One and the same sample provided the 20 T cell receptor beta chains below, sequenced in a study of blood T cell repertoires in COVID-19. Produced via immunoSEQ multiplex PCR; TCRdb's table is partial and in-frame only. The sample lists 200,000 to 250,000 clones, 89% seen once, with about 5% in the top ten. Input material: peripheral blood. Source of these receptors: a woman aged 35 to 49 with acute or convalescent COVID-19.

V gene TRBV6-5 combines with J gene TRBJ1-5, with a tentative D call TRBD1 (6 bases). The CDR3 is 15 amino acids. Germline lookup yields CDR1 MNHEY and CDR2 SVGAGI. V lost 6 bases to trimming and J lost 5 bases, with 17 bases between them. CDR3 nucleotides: TGTGCCAGCAGGGACCTAGGGGGTCTGGATCAGCCCCAGCATTTT. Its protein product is CASRDLGGLDQPQHF.

DNA of the CDR3: TGTGCCAGCAGCTCCCGTGGCGGGGGGCGGTGGGAGACCCAGTACTTC. Amino acids: CASSSRGGGRWETQYF. The chain recombines TRBV7-2 with TRBJ2-5, with 8 bases that match TRBD2. The CDR3 spans 16 residues. CDR1 SGHTA and CDR2 FQGNSA come from the germline V gene. Trimming cost V 4 bases and J 5 bases; bases outside gene matches: 12.

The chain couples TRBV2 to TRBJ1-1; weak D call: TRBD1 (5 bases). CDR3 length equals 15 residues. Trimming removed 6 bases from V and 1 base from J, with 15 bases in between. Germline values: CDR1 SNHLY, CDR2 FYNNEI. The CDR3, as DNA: TGTGCCAGCAGGCAACGGGGGGTCGGGAACACTGAAGCTTTCTTT. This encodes CASRQRGVGNTEAFF.

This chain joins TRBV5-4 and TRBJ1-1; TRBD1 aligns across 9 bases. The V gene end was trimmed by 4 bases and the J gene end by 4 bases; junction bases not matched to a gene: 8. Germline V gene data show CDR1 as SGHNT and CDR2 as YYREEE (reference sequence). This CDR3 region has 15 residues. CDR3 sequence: CASSVELTGGTEAFF. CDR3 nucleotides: TGTGCCAGCAGCGTGGAATTGACAGGGGGCACTGAAGCTTTCTTT.

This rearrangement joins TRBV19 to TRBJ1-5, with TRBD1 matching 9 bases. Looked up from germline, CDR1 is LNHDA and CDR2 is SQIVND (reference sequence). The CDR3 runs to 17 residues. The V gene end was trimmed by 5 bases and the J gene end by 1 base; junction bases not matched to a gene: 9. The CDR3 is CASSYTTGGLSNQPQHF. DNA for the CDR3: TGTGCCAGTAGTTATACTACAGGGGGCCTAAGCAATCAGCCCCAGCATTTT.

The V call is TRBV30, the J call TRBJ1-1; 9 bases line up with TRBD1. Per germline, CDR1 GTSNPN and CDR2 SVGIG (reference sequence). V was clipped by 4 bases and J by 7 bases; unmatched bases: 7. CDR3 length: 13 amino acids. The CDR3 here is CAWNRDREGEAFF. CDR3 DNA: TGTGCCTGGAACCGGGACAGGGAAGGTGAAGCTTTCTTT.

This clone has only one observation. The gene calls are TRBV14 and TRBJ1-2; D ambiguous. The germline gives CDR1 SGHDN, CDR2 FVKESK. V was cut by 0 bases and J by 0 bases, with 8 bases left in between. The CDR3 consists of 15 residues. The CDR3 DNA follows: TGTGCCAGCAGCCAAGATGGGCATCCTAACTATGGCTACACCTTC. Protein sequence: CASSQDGHPNYGYTF.

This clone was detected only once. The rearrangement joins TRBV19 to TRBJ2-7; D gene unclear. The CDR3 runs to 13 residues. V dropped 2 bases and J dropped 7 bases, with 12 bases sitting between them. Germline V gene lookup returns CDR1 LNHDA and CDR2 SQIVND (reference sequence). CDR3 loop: CASSISQNGEQYV. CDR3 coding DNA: TGTGCCAGTAGTATATCACAGAATGGGGAGCAGTACGTC.

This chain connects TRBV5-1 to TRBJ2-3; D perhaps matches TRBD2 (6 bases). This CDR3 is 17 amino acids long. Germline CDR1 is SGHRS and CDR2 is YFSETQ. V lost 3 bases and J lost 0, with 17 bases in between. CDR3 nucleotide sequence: TGCGCCAGCAGCTCTGAGGGGCGGGGTTTTAGCACAGATACGCAGTATTTT. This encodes CASSSEGRGFSTDTQYF.

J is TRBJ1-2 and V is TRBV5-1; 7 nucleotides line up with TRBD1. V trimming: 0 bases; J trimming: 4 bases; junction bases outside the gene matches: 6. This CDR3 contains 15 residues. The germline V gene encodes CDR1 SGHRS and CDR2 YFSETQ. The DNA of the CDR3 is TGCGCCAGCAGCTTGGATCACAGGGGAACCTATGGCTACACCTTC. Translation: CASSLDHRGTYGYTF.

CDR3 residues: CASSPRTGYTEAFF. The CDR3 DNA reads TGTGCCAGCAGTCCCCGAACAGGGTATACTGAAGCTTTCTTT. The V call is TRBV25-1, the J call TRBJ1-1; maybe TRBD1 (6 bases). CDR1 MGHDK and CDR2 SYGVNS come from the germline V gene. This CDR3 contains 14 residues. With 5 bases removed from V and 5 bases from J, the gap between germline ends came to 15 bases. The full variable domain, completed using reference TRBV25-1 and TRBJ1-1, is EADIYQTPRYLVIGTGKKITLECSQTMGHDKMYWYQQDPGMELHLIHYSYGVNSTEKGDLSSESTVSRIRTEHFPLTLESARPSHTSQYLCASSPRTGYTEAFFGQGTRLTVV.

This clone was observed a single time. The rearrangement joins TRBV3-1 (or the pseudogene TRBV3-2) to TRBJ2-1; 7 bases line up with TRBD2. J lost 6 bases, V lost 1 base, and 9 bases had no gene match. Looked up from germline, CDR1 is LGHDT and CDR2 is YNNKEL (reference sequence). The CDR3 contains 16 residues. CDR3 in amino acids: CASSQGTRLQGNEQFF. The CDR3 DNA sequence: TGTGCCAGCAGCCAAGGGACTAGGCTTCAGGGCAATGAGCAGTTCTTC.

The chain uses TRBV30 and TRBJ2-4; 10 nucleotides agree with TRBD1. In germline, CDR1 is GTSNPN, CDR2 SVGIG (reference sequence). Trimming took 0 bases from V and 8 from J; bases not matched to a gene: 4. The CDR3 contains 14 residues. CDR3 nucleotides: TGTGCCTGGAGTGTAGGACAGGGGGAGTACATTCAGTACTTC. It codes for CAWSVGQGEYIQYF.

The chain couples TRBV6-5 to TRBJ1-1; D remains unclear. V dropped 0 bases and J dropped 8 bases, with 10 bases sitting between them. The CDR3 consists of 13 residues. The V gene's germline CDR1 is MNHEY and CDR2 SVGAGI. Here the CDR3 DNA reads TGTGCCAGCAGTTACTCCCGGAGGAGGGAAGCTTTCTTT. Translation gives CASSYSRRREAFF.

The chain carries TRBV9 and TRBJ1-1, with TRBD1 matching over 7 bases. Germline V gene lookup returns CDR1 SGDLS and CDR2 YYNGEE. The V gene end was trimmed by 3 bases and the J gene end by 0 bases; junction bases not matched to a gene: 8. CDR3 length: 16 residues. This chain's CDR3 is CASSAGDSIMNTEAFF. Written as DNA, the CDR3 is TGTGCCAGCAGCGCGGGGGACAGTATTATGAACACTGAAGCTTTCTTT.

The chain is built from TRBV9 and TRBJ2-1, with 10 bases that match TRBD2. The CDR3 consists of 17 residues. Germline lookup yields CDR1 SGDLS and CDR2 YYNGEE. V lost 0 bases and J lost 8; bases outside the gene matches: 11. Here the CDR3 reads CASSVATRVAGGYEQFF. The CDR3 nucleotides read TGTGCCAGCAGCGTAGCTACTAGGGTAGCGGGGGGCTATGAGCAGTTCTTC.

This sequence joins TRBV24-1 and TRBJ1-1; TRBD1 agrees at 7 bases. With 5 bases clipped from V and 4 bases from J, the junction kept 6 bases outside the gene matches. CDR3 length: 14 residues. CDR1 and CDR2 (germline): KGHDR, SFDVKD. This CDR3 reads CATSGKDRFTEAFF. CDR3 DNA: TGTGCCACCAGTGGCAAGGACAGGTTCACTGAAGCTTTCTTT.

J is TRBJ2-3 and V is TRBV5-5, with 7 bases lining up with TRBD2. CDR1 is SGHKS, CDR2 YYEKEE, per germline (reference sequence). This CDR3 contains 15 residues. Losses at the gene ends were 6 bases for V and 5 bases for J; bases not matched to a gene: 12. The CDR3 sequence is CASTLTGGSGDTQYF. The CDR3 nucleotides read TGTGCCAGCACCCTGACGGGGGGATCAGGAGATACGCAGTATTTT.

CDR3 DNA: TGTGCCAGTACACACTGGACCGACAGGGCCCGGATGAACACTGAAGCTTTCTTT. It codes for CASTHWTDRARMNTEAFF. J is TRBJ1-1 and V is TRBV19, with 7 bases lining up with TRBD1. Germline V gene lookup returns CDR1 LNHDA and CDR2 SQIVND (reference sequence). The CDR3 contains 18 residues. Unmatched junction bases numbered 17, after V lost 7 bases and J lost 0 bases.

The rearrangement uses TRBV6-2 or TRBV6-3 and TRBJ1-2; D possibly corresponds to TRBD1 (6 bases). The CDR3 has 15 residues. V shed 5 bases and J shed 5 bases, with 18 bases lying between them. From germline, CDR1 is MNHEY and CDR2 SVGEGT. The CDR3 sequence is CASSHRQGLGYGYTF. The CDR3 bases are TGTGCCAGCAGTCACCGCCAGGGGCTTGGATATGGCTACACCTTC.